This entry lists 20 T cell receptor beta chains sequenced from one sample in a study of circulating and synovial CD4+ cells in juvenile arthritis. Sequencing used immunoSEQ multiplex PCR; TCRdb keeps in-frame clones, though not all of them. The table shows about 39,000 clones, with about 94% occurring only once. Sequenced: CD4+ T cells from blood. The source is a human donor with juvenile idiopathic arthritis.

V usage is TRBV6-1 and J usage is TRBJ2-6, with 7 bases lining up with TRBD2. This CDR3 contains 16 residues. V shed 2 bases and J 2 bases; nucleotides not matched to a gene: 3. Germline CDR1 reads MNHNS; CDR2 reads SASEGT. CDR3 bases: TGTGCCAGCAGTGAAATAGGGAGGGCTGGGGCCAACGTCCTGACTTTC. Its protein product is CASSEIGRAGANVLTF.

The chain is built from TRBV6-4 and TRBJ2-7; 7 nucleotides match TRBD1. The germline V gene encodes CDR1 MRHNA and CDR2 SNTAGT. The CDR3 runs to 15 residues. Trimming cost V 6 bases and J 2 bases; bases outside gene matches: 10. For the CDR3, the DNA is TGTGCCAGCAGCTGCACCCGGGACAGCCCCTACGAGCAGTACTTC. Translated, it gives CASSCTRDSPYEQYF.

The chain uses TRBV7-9 and TRBJ1-1, with 9 bases that match TRBD1. The J segment lost 0 bases and the V segment lost 5 bases, leaving 4 bases of the junction unmatched. Germline V lookup: CDR1 SEHNR, CDR2 FQNEAQ (reference sequence). The CDR3 covers 15 residues. CDR3 sequence reads: CASSQQGAVNTEAFF. The CDR3 nucleotides are TGTGCCAGCAGCCAACAGGGGGCTGTGAACACTGAAGCTTTCTTT.

The genes are TRBV5-6 and TRBJ1-1; 7 bases are shared with TRBD1. Germline assignment: CDR1 SGHDT and CDR2 YYEEEE. This CDR3 comprises 17 residues. The V gene end was trimmed by 3 bases and the J gene end by 8 bases; junction bases not matched to a gene: 19. The CDR3 DNA sequence: TGTGCCAGCAGCTATAGTATGGACCCGACAGGGCCATCGGAAGCTTTCTTT. Protein: CASSYSMDPTGPSEAFF. The variable domain in full, completed from reference TRBV5-6 and TRBJ1-1, reads DAGVTQSPTHLIKTRGQQVTLRCSPKSGHDTVSWYQQALGQGPQFIFQYYEEEERQRGNFPDRFSGHQFPNYSSELNVNALLLGDSALYLCASSYSMDPTGPSEAFFGQGTRLTVV.

The V call is TRBV30, the J call TRBJ2-5; perhaps TRBD1 as D (6 bases). Trimming shortened V by 1 base and J by 6 bases, and 12 bases separated the two germline ends. From germline, CDR1 is GTSNPN and CDR2 SVGIG (reference sequence). The CDR3 runs 13 residues. The CDR3 here is CAWSAGVKKTQYF. Here the CDR3 DNA reads TGTGCCTGGAGTGCAGGGGTAAAGAAGACCCAGTACTTC.

The chain uses TRBV2 and TRBJ2-1; D not certain. Germline CDR1 and CDR2: SNHLY and FYNNEI. The germline V and J ends were trimmed by 3 bases and 0 bases, with 9 bases remaining between them. The length of the CDR3 is 15 residues. CDR3 sequence reads: CASSDPLSSYNEQFF. As DNA, the CDR3 is TGTGCCAGCAGTGACCCCTTGAGCTCCTACAATGAGCAGTTCTTC.

The chain employs TRBV6-5 and TRBJ2-7; no clear D gene. Germline lookup yields CDR1 MNHEY and CDR2 SVGAGI. With 6 bases removed from V and 4 bases from J, the gap between germline ends came to 10 bases. This CDR3 has 12 amino acids. This CDR3 reads CASSRNRYEQYF. Here the CDR3 DNA reads TGTGCCAGCAGCCGAAACCGGTACGAGCAGTACTTC.

The chain joins TRBV4-3 to TRBJ1-2, with 8 nucleotides matching TRBD1. Germline loops: CDR1 LGHNA, CDR2 YSLEER. V dropped 0 bases and J dropped 7; count of bases not matched to a gene: 10. There are 16 residues in the CDR3. The CDR3 region is CASSQDMGRGRVGYTF. In nucleotides, the CDR3 is TGCGCCAGCAGCCAAGATATGGGCAGGGGGCGGGTTGGCTACACCTTC.

The chain uses TRBV18 and TRBJ2-1, with 9 nucleotides matching TRBD2. Germline V gene data show CDR1 as KGHSH and CDR2 as LQKENI. V shed 0 bases and J 8 bases; nucleotides not matched to a gene: 17. This CDR3 is built from 19 residues. The CDR3 region has the DNA TGTGCCAGCTCACCACCGCTTTTTCTTAGCGGGGGAACTAGCGATGAGCAGTTCTTC. Translation gives CASSPPLFLSGGTSDEQFF.

This clone was seen just once. The chain has TRBV21-1 and TRBJ1-4; the table's D call, TRBD1, was not checked against the DNA. TRBV21-1 counts as a pseudogene. The CDR3 extends over 18 amino acids. The DNA for the CDR3 is TGTGCCAGCAGCAAAGTTCCGCCGTCGACAGGGGGTTTTGAAAAACTGTTTTTT. Amino acid sequence: CASSKVPPSTGGFEKLFF.

The chain uses TRBV6-5 and TRBJ1-3; D call uncertain. V lost 6 bases, J lost 4 bases, and 10 bases lay in between. Germline V CDR1 and CDR2: MNHEY, SVGAGI. This CDR3 has 13 amino acids. The CDR3 DNA follows: TGTGCCAGCAGACAACCGGGGGGAAACACCATATATTTT. Amino acid sequence: CASRQPGGNTIYF.

This rearrangement joins TRBV7-3 to TRBJ2-3; no clear D gene. Germline assignment: CDR1 SGHTA and CDR2 FQGTGA. The CDR3 extends over 15 amino acids. Trimming left V 4 bases short and J 0 bases short, with 11 bases between. For the CDR3, the DNA is TGTGCCAGCAGCTCGAACCACCAGAGCACAGATACGCAGTATTTT. Amino acid sequence: CASSSNHQSTDTQYF.

This chain joins TRBV2 and TRBJ1-3, with D perhaps TRBD1 (6 bases). This CDR3 spans 14 amino acids. Germline V gives CDR1 SNHLY, CDR2 FYNNEI. V lost 3 bases and J lost 2, with 8 bases in between. CDR3 protein: CASSEWTAGNTIYF. The CDR3 coding sequence is TGTGCCAGCAGTGAGTGGACAGCTGGAAACACCATATATTTT.

The rearrangement joins TRBV2 to TRBJ2-3, with 9 positions matching TRBD2. Germline CDR1 reads SNHLY; CDR2 reads FYNNEI. V dropped 4 bases and J dropped 4; count of bases not matched to a gene: 6. This CDR3 is built from 15 residues. The CDR3 sequence is CASSAAGGPPDTQYF. In nucleotides, the CDR3 is TGTGCCAGCAGTGCGGCGGGGGGGCCCCCAGATACGCAGTATTTT.

This chain joins TRBV11-2 and TRBJ2-5; the D is unclear. Per germline, CDR1 SGHAT and CDR2 FQNNGV. V lost 6 bases and J lost 4, with 12 bases in between. This CDR3 comprises 13 residues. CDR3 coding DNA: TGTGCCAGCAGGACACCCCTGGGAGAGACCCAGTACTTC. Amino acid sequence: CASRTPLGETQYF. The full variable domain, in which reference TRBV11-2 and TRBJ2-5 provide the parts outside the CDR3, is EAGVAQSPRYKIIEKRQSVAFWCNPISGHATLYWYQQILGQGPKLLIQFQNNGVVDDSQLPKDRFSAERLKGVDSTLKIQPAKLEDSAVYLCASRTPLGETQYFGPGTRLLVL.

V gene TRBV6-4 combines with J gene TRBJ2-3; 7 nucleotides agree with TRBD2. Trimming took 6 bases from V and 0 from J; bases not matched to a gene: 3. This CDR3 is 14 amino acids long. Looked up from germline, CDR1 is MRHNA and CDR2 is SNTAGT. For the CDR3, the DNA is TGTGCCAGCAGGACTAGCCATAGCACAGATACGCAGTATTTT. Its protein product is CASRTSHSTDTQYF.

This chain uses TRBV6-1 with TRBJ2-3; D is unresolved. The CDR3 has 15 amino acids. Germline-derived CDR1 and CDR2 are MNHNS and SASEGT. Between the trimmed V and J ends, which lost 8 bases and 0 bases, there was a span of 15 bases. The CDR3 DNA reads as TGTGCCAGCTCCACTGGATGGGCTAGCACAGATACGCAGTATTTT. It yields the protein CASSTGWASTDTQYF.

The V gene is TRBV19, the J gene TRBJ1-1; perhaps TRBD1 as D (6 bases). CDR3 length equals 18 residues. V shed 1 base and J shed 3 bases, with 21 bases lying between them. The germline V gene encodes CDR1 LNHDA and CDR2 SQIVND (reference sequence). The DNA for the CDR3 is TGTGCCAGTAGTATAGTCCCCCACTTAACAGGGAGCTACACTGAAGCTTTCTTT. It yields the protein CASSIVPHLTGSYTEAFF.

CDR3 amino acids: CASSVVANTGELFF. The CDR3 DNA reads as TGTGCCAGCAGCGTAGTAGCGAACACCGGGGAGCTGTTTTTT. V is TRBV9 and J is TRBJ2-2; D is undetermined. The V gene's germline CDR1 is SGDLS and CDR2 YYNGEE. The CDR3 length is 14 residues. Trimming pared 0 bases from V and 0 bases from J, leaving 3 bases between.

The rearrangement uses TRBV18 and TRBJ2-7; D is ambiguous. The germline V gene encodes CDR1 KGHSH and CDR2 LQKENI. CDR3 length: 11 amino acids. Trimming shortened V by 3 bases and J by 6 bases, and 6 bases separated the two germline ends. CDR3 protein: CASSPGCEQYF. DNA for the CDR3: TGTGCCAGCTCACCGGGCTGCGAGCAGTACTTC.